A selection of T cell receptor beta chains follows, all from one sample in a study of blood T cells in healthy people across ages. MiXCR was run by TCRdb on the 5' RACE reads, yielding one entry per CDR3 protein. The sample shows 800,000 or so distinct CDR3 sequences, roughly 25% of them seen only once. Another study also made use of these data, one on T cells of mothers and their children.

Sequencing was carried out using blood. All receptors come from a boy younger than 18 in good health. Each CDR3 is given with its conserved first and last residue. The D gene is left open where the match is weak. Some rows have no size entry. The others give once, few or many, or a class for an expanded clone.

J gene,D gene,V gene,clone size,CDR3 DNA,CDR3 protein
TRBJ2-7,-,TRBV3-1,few,TGTGCCAGCAGCGGACGTTTCTACGAGCAGTACTTC,CASSGRFYEQYF
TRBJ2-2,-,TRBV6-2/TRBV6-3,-,TGTGCCAGCAGTACCTTAGTCGGCACCGGGGAGCTGTTTTTT,CASSTLVGTGELFF
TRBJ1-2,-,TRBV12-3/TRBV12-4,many,TGTGCCAGCAGCCAAGACAGTTTGTACTATGGCTACACCTTC,CASSQDSLYYGYTF
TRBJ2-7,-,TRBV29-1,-,TGCAGCGTTAGCGCAGAGTACGAGCAGTACTTC,CSVSAEYEQYF
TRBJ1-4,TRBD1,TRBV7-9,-,TGTGCCAGCAGCCATCCAGGGGGCTCTGATGAAAAACTGTTTTTT,CASSHPGGSDEKLFF
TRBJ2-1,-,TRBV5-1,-,TGCGCCAGCAGCTTGGGTGGGACAAGCTCCTACAATGAGCAGTTCTTC,CASSLGGTSSYNEQFF
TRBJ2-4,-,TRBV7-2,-,TGTGCCAGCAGCTTAGACCCCCAAGACGTCTACATTCAGTACTTC,CASSLDPQDVYIQYF
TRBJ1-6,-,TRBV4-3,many,TGCGCCAGCAGCCAAGATTATGGGGGTTCACCCCTCCACTTT,CASSQDYGGSPLHF
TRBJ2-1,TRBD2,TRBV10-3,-,TGTGCCATCAGACATAGCGGGAGGGATGGCAATGAGCAGTTCTTC,CAIRHSGRDGNEQFF
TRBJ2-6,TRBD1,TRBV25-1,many,TGTGCCAGCAGCTCAGGGGGCACTGGGGCCAACGTCCTGACTTTC,CASSSGGTGANVLTF
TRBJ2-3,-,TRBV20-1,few,TGCAGTGCTAGCCTAGAGTATACGCAGTATTTT,CSASLEYTQYF
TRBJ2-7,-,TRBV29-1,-,TGCAGCGTTGCAACGGACAGTTCTTTGGTGGAGCAGTACTTC,CSVATDSSLVEQYF
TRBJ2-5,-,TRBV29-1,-,TGCAGCGTTGGCCCTTTGATGGAGACCCAGTACTTC,CSVGPLMETQYF
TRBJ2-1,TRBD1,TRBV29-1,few,TGCAGCCTGGACAGGGATTACAATGAGCAGTTCTTC,CSLDRDYNEQFF
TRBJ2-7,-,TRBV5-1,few,TGCGCCAGCAGCTTGGCCGGTTCGGCGGACGAGCAGTACTTC,CASSLAGSADEQYF
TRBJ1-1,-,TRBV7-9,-,TGTGCCAGCAGCCTGACAGAATCTGAAGCTTTCTTT,CASSLTESEAFF
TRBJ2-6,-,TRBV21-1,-,TGTGCCTTACAGGGGGAGTCGTGCTCTGGGGCCAACGTCCTGACTTTC,CALQGESCSGANVLTF
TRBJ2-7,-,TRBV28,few,TGTGCCAGCAGCCCCCTAGGAGTAGCCTCCGACTACGAGCAGTACTTC,CASSPLGVASDYEQYF
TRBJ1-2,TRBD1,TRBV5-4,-,TGTGCCAGCAGCGCTAGGGACAGCCTGGTAGGCTACACCTTC,CASSARDSLVGYTF
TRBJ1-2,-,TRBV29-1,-,TGCAGCGTTGAAGATCCCGGGGGGGCTAACTATGGCTACACCTTC,CSVEDPGGANYGYTF
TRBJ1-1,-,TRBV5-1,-,TGCGCCAGCAGCTCGGACAGCATCCCTGAAGCTTTCTTT,CASSSDSIPEAFF
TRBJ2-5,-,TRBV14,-,TGTGCCAGCAGCCAAGTAGACTTTCCGGAAGAGACCCAGTACTTC,CASSQVDFPEETQYF
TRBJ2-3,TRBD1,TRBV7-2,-,TGTGCCAGCAGCCTCAACAGGGGGCGCGGCACAGATACGCAGTATTTT,CASSLNRGRGTDTQYF
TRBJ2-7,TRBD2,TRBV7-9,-,TGTGCCAGCAGCTTCCGGGGGGAGTACGAGCAGTACTTC,CASSFRGEYEQYF
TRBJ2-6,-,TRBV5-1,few,TGCGCCAGCAGCTTGGTCCAAGGCCAGGTAGGGTCTGGGGCCAACGTCCTGACTTTC,CASSLVQGQVGSGANVLTF
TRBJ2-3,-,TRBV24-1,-,TGTGCCACCAGTGCCTCGGGTCTATTCGCAGATACGCAGTATTTT,CATSASGLFADTQYF
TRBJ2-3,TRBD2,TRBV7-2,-,TGTGCCAGCAGCCACGGACTAGCGCGAACAGATACGCAGTATTTT,CASSHGLARTDTQYF
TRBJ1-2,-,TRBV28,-,TGTGCCAGCAGCGGGGGACGGATTGCCTACACCTTC,CASSGGRIAYTF
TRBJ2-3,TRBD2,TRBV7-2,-,TGTGCCAGCAGCTTAGAGCTAGCGGGGTACACAGATACGCAGTATTTT,CASSLELAGYTDTQYF
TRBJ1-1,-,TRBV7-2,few,TGTGCCAGCAGCCCCGCTCTGGTAGCAAACACTGAAGCTTTCTTT,CASSPALVANTEAFF
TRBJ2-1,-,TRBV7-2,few,TGTGCCAGCAGCTATGGGACCAGCGGGTTTGAGCAGTTCTTC,CASSYGTSGFEQFF
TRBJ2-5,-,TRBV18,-,TGTGCCAGCTCACCGGCCAGCCTCCAAGAGACCCAGTACTTC,CASSPASLQETQYF
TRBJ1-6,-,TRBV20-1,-,TGCAGTGCTAGAGAACCTGGTAGTGGAGGTCCACCCCTCCACTTT,CSAREPGSGGPPLHF
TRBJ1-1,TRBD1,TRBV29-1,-,TGCAGCGGACGGACAGGGAAGAAGACTGAAGCTTTCTTT,CSGRTGKKTEAFF
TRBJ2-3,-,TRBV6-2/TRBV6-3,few,TGTGCCAGCAGTTACTCGGGGTTCGGGCCGCCAGATGAAGATACGCAGTATTTT,CASSYSGFGPPDEDTQYF
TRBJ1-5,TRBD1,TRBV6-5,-,TGTGCCAGCAAAAAGACAGGGGGTGGCAATCAGCCCCAGCATTTT,CASKKTGGGNQPQHF
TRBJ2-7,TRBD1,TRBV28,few,TGTGCCAGCAGTTTAAAGGGGACAGGGTGGCCCGAGCAGTACTTC,CASSLKGTGWPEQYF
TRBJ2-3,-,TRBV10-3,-,TGTGCCATCAGTGACCCCGGGGCTGGCACAGATACGCAGTATTTT,CAISDPGAGTDTQYF
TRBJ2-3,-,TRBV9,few,TGTGCCAGCAGCCAGGGACCCCTCCAGGATACGCAGTATTTT,CASSQGPLQDTQYF
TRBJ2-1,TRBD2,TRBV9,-,TGTGCCAGCAGCGCTTGGACTAGCGGGAGGTTGGATGAGCAGTTCTTC,CASSAWTSGRLDEQFF
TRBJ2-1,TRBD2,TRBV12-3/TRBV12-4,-,TGTGCCAGCATTCGGCGGGAGGCTTACAATGAGCAGTTCTTC,CASIRREAYNEQFF
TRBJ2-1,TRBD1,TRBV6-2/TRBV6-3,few,TGTGCCAGCAGTAAACAGGGGGGCTCTTTTGAGCAGTTCTTC,CASSKQGGSFEQFF
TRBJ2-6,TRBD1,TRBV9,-,TGTGCCAGCAGCACCCGGACAGGGCCCGGGGCCAACGTCCTGACTTTC,CASSTRTGPGANVLTF
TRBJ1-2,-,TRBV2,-,TGTGCCAGCAGTGCGGTTTATGGCTACACCTTC,CASSAVYGYTF
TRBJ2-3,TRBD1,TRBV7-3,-,TGTGCCAGCAGCTCCCAGACAGGGAGCACAGATACGCAGTATTTT,CASSSQTGSTDTQYF
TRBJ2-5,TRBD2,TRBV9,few,TGTGCCAGCAGCGTCGGCAGGCTAGCGGACCAAGAGACCCAGTACTTC,CASSVGRLADQETQYF